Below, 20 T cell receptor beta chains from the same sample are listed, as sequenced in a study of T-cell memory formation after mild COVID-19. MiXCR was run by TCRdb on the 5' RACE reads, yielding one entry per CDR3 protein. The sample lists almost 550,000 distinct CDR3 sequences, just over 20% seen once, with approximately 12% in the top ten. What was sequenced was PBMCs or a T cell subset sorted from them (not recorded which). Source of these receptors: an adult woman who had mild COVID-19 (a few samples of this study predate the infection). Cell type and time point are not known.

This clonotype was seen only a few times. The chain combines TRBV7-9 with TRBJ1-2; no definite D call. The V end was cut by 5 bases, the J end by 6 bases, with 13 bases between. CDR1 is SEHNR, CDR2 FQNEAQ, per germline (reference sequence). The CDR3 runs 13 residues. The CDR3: CASSAYGAHGYTF. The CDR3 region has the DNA TGTGCCAGCAGCGCGTACGGAGCGCATGGCTACACCTTC. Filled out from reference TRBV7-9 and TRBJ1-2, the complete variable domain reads DTGVSQNPRHKITKRGQNVTFRCDPISEHNRLYWYRQTLGQGPEFLTYFQNEAQLEKSRLLSDRFSAERPKGSFSTLEIQRTEQGDSAMYLCASSAYGAHGYTFGSGTRLTVV.

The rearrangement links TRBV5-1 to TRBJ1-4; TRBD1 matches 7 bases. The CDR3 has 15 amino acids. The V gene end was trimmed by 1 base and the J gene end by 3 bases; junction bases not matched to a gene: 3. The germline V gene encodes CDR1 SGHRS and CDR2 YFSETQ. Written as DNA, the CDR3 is TGCGCCAGCAGCTTGAACGGACAGGCTAATGAAAAACTGTTTTTT. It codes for CASSLNGQANEKLFF.

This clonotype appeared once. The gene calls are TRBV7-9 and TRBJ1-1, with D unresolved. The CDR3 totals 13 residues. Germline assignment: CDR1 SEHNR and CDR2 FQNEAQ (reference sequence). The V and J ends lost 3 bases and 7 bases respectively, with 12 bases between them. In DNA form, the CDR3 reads TGTGCCAGCAGCTTCCCAGGCTGGGGTGAAGCTTTCTTT. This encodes CASSFPGWGEAFF.

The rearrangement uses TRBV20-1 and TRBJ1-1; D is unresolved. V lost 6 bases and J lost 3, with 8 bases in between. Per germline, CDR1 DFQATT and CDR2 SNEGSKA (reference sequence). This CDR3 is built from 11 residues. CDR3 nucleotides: TGCAGTGCCGAAGGGTACACTGAAGCTTTCTTT. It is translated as CSAEGYTEAFF.

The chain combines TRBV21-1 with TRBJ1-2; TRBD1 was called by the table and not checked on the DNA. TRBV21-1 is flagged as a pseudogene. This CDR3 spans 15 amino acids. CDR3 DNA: TGTGCCAGCAGCAAAGGTCAGGGGGCGTGTTATGGCTACACCTTC. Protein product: CASSKGQGACYGYTF.

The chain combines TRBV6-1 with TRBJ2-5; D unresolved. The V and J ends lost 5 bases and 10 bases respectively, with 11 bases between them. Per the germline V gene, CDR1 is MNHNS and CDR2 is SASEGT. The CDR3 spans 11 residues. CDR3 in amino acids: CASSPRGYQYF. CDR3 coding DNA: TGTGCCAGCAGTCCCCGTGGGTACCAGTACTTC.

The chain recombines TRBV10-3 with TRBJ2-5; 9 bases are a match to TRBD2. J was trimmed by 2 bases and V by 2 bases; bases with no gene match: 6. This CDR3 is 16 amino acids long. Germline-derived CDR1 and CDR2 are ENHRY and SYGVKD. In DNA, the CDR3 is TGTGCCATCAGTGAGACCCAGCGGGAGGTGCAAGAGACCCAGTACTTC. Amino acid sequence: CAISETQREVQETQYF.

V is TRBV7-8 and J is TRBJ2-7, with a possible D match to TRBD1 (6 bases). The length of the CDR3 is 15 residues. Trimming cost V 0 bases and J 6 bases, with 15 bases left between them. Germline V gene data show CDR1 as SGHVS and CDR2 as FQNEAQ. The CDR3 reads CASSLALGASGEQYF. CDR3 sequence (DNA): TGTGCCAGCAGCTTAGCGTTGGGGGCCTCAGGCGAGCAGTACTTC.

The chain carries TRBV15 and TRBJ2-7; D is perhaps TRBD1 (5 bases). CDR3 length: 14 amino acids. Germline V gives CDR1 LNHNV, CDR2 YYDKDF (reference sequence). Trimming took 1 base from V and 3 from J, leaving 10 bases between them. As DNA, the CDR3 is TGTGCCACCAGCAGAGGCGACAGTTTCTACGAGCAGTACTTC. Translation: CATSRGDSFYEQYF.

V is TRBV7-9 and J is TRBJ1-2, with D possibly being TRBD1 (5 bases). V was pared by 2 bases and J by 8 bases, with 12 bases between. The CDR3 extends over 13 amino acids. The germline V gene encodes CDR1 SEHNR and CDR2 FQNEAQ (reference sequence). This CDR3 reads CASSLQGSGGYTF. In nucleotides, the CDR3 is TGTGCCAGCAGCTTACAGGGTTCGGGAGGCTACACCTTC.

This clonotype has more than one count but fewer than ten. The CDR3 DNA reads as TGTGCCAGCAGTGCGTCCCGGTTGAACACTGAAGCTTTCTTT. This sequence encodes CASSASRLNTEAFF. This chain connects TRBV6-5 to TRBJ1-1; unclear D gene. CDR1 MNHEY and CDR2 SVGAGI come from the germline V gene. Trimming took off 5 bases at V and 0 bases at J, with 10 bases between the two ends. The CDR3 contains 14 residues.

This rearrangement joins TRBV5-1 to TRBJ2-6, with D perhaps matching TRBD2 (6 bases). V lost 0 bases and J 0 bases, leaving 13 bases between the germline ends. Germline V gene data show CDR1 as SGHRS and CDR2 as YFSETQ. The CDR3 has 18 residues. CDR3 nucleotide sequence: TGCGCCAGCAGCTTGGAGGCGGGGCCGCACTCTGGGGCCAACGTCCTGACTTTC. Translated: CASSLEAGPHSGANVLTF.

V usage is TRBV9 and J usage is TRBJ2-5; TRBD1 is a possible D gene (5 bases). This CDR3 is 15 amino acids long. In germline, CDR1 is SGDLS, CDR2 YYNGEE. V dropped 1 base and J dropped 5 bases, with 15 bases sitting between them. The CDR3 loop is CASSVSFRVGETQYF. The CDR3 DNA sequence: TGTGCCAGCAGCGTATCCTTCAGGGTGGGGGAGACCCAGTACTTC.

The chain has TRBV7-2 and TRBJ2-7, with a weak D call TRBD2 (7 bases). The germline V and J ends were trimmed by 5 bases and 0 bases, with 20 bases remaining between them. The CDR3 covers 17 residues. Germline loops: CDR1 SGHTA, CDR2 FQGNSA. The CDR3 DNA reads TGTGCCAGCAGCCGGGGGGCCCGGGGCGGAAGCTCCTACGAGCAGTACTTC. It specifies CASSRGARGGSSYEQYF.

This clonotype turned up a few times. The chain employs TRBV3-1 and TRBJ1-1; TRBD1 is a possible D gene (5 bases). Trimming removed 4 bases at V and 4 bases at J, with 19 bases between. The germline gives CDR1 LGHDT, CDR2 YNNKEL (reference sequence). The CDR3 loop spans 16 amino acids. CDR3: CASSPRLGRVSTEAFF. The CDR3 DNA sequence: TGTGCCAGCAGCCCGCGGCTGGGGCGAGTTAGCACTGAAGCTTTCTTT.

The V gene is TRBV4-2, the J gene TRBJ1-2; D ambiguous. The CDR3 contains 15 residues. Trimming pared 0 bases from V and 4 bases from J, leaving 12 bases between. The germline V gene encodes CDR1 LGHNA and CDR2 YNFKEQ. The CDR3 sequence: CASSQDVTAPYGYTF. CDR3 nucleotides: TGTGCCAGCAGCCAAGATGTAACAGCTCCCTATGGCTACACCTTC.

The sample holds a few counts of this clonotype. DNA for the CDR3: TGTGCCAGCAGCCATTCCGACAGGGATGGCTACACCTTC. Protein: CASSHSDRDGYTF. The V call is TRBV7-9, the J call TRBJ1-2, with TRBD1 matching over 7 bases. The CDR3 covers 13 residues. Trimming cost V 5 bases and J 6 bases; bases outside gene matches: 6. CDR1 is SEHNR and CDR2 is FQNEAQ in the germline V gene (reference sequence). Based on the CDR3 plus reference TRBV7-9 and TRBJ1-2, the full variable domain is DTGVSQNPRHKITKRGQNVTFRCDPISEHNRLYWYRQTLGQGPEFLTYFQNEAQLEKSRLLSDRFSAERPKGSFSTLEIQRTEQGDSAMYLCASSHSDRDGYTFGSGTRLTVV.

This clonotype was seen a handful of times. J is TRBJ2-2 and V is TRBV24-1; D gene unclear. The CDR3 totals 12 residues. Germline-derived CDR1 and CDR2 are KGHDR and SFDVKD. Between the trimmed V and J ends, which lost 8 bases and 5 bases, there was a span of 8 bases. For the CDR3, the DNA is TGTGCCACCACGGCTCGTACCGGGGAGCTGTTTTTT. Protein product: CATTARTGELFF.

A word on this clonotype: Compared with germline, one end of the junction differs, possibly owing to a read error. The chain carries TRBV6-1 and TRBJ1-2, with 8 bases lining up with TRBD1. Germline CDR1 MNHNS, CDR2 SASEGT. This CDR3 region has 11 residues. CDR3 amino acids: CASSDWDRTSF. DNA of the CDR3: TGTGCCAGCAGCGACTGGGACAGGACTTCCTTC.

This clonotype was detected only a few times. The CDR3 spells CASRDRGRTYEQYF. Written as DNA, the CDR3 is TGTGCCAGCAGGGACAGGGGAAGGACCTACGAGCAGTACTTC. The rearrangement links TRBV3-1 to TRBJ2-7; 9 bases map to TRBD1. Per the germline V gene, CDR1 is LGHDT and CDR2 is YNNKEL (reference sequence). J lost 2 bases, V lost 6 bases, and 5 bases had no gene match. The CDR3 spans 14 residues.